The subject of this entry is one T cell receptor (beta chain). The authors' processing: Scientists estimated how many nucleated cells there were by amplifying reference gene primers. The repertoire was sequenced with immunoSEQ multiplex PCR; TCRdb's copy has only in-frame clones and lacks some. V and J calls and clone size are given by that table; D and trimming were obtained from the DNA. There are about 250,000 clones in the sample; 65% to 90% occur only once, and about 14% lies in the top ten. This sample stems from a study of blood T cell repertoires in COVID-19. Looked up from germline, CDR1 is PRHDT and CDR2 is FYEKMQ (reference sequence). The CDR3 loop spans 14 amino acids. The V gene end was trimmed by 5 bases and the J gene end by 5 bases; junction bases not matched to a gene: 7. Categorization into cohorts depended on clinical history that participants reported.

The sequencing input was PBMCs or T cells enriched from blood (not recorded which). The chain couples TRBV13 to TRBJ1-2; 8 bases are a match to TRBD1. The sequence was collected from a man younger than 30 who had recovered from COVID-19. CDR3 sequence reads: CASSRPGTGYGYTF. CDR3 sequence (DNA): TGTGCCAGCAGCAGGCCCGGGACAGGATATGGCTACACCTTC. Drawing the rest from reference TRBV13 and TRBJ1-2, the complete variable domain is AAGVIQSPRHLIKEKRETATLKCYPIPRHDTVYWYQQGPGQDPQFLISFYEKMQSDKGSIPDRFSAQQFSDYHSELNMSSLELGDSALYFCASSRPGTGYGYTFGSGTRLTVV.